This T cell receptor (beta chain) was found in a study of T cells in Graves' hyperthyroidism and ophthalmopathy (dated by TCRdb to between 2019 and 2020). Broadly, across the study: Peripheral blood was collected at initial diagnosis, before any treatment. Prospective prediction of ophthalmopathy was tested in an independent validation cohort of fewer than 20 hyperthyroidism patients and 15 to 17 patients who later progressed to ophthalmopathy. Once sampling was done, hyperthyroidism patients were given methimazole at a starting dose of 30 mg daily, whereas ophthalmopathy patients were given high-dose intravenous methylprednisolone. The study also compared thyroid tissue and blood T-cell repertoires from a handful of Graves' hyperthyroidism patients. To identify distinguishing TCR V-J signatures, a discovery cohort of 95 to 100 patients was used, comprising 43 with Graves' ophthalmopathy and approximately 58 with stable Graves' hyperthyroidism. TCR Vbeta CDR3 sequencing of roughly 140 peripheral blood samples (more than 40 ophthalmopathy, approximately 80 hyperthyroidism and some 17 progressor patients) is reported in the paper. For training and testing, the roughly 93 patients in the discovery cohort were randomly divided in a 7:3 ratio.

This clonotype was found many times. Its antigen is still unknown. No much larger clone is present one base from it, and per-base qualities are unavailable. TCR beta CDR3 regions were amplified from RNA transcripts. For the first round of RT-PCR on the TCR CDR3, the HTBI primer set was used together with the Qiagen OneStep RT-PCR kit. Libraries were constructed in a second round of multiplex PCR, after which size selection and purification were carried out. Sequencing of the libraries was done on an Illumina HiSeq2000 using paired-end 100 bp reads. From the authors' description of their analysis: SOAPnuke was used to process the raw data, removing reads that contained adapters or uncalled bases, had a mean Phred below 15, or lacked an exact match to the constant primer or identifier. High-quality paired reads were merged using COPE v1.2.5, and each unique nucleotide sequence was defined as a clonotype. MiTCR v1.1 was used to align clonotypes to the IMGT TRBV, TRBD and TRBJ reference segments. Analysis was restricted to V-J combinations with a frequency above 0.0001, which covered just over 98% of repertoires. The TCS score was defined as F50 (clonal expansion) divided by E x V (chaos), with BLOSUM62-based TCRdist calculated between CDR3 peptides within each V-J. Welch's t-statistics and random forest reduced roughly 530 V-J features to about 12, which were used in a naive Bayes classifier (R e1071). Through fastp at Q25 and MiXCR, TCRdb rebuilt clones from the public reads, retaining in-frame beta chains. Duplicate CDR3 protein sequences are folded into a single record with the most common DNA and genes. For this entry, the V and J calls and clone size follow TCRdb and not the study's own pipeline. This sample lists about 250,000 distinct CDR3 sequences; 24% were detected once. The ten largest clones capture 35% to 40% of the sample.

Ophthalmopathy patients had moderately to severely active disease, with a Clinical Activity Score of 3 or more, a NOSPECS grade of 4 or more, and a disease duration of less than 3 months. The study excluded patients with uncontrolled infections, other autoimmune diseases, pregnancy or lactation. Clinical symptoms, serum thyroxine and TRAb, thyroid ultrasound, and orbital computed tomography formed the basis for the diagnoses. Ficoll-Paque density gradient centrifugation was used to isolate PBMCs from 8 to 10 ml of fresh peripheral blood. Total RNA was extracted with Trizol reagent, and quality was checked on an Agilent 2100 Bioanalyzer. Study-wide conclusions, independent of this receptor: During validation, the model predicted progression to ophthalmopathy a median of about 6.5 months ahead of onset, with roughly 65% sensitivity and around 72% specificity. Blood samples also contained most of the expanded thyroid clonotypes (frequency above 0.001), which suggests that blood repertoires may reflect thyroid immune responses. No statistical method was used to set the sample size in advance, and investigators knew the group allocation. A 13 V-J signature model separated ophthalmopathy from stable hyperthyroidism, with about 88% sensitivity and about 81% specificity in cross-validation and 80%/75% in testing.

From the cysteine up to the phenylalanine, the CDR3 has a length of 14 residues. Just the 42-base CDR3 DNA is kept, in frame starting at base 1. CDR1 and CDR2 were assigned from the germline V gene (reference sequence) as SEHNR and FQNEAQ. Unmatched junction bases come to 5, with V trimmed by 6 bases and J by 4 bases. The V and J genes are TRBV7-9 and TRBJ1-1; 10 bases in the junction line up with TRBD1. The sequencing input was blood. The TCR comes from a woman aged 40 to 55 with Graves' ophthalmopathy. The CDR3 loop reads CASRRQGASTEAFF. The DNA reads TGTGCCAGCAGACGACAGGGGGCCTCCACTGAAGCTTTCTTT.